Listed below are T cell receptor beta chains from one sample, sequenced in a study of blood T cell repertoires in COVID-19. Profiling relied on immunoSEQ multiplex PCR, and the TCRdb table lists in-frame clones only, not all of them. Of roughly 230,000 clones detected, over 80% appear once; the ten largest clones hold more than 5%. Sample: peripheral blood. The receptors were sampled from a human donor in a cohort sampled during active COVID-19. Each CDR3 is given with its conserved first and last residue. Each record gives: D gene, V gene, CDR3 length, J gene, CDR3 protein. D genes are given only for firm matches.

-	TRBV10-1	14	TRBJ1-1	CASSSGLRYTEAFF
-	TRBV5-4	13	TRBJ1-2	CASSPDRNYGYTF
-	TRBV2	13	TRBJ1-2	CASSKQGPPGYTF
-	TRBV5-6	14	TRBJ1-1	CASSLLGTNTEAFF
-	TRBV6-1	14	TRBJ1-5	CASSEQGDNQPQHF
TRBD1	TRBV19	14	TRBJ2-7	CASSSGTGGYEQYF
-	TRBV29-1	12	TRBJ2-7	CSVGSRADEQYF
-	TRBV5-1	15	TRBJ1-5	CASSLGDGRNQPQHF
TRBD1	TRBV5-1	15	TRBJ2-3	CASSPGQGFTDTQYF
-	TRBV6-5	13	TRBJ2-7	CASKDRGRGEQYF
-	TRBV3-1/TRBV3-2	13	TRBJ1-6	CASSQGANSPLHF
-	TRBV9	12	TRBJ1-2	CASSVERGGYTF
-	TRBV27	14	TRBJ1-1	CASSLNRVSTEAFF
-	TRBV10-3	13	TRBJ1-2	CAISEAANYGYTF
-	TRBV6-5	14	TRBJ1-2	CASISQGASYGYTF
-	TRBV9	16	TRBJ1-3	CASSNGQSSSGNTIYF
TRBD1	TRBV5-1	15	TRBJ2-3	CATKTRDSPTDTQYF
TRBD1	TRBV6-6	13	TRBJ1-2	CASSRQGWLGYTF
TRBD1	TRBV6-5	15	TRBJ2-7	CASSYSPTGSYEQYF
-	TRBV5-4	16	TRBJ2-5	CASSLDRGSRGETQYF
TRBD2	TRBV13	14	TRBJ2-1	CASSRLADYNEQFF